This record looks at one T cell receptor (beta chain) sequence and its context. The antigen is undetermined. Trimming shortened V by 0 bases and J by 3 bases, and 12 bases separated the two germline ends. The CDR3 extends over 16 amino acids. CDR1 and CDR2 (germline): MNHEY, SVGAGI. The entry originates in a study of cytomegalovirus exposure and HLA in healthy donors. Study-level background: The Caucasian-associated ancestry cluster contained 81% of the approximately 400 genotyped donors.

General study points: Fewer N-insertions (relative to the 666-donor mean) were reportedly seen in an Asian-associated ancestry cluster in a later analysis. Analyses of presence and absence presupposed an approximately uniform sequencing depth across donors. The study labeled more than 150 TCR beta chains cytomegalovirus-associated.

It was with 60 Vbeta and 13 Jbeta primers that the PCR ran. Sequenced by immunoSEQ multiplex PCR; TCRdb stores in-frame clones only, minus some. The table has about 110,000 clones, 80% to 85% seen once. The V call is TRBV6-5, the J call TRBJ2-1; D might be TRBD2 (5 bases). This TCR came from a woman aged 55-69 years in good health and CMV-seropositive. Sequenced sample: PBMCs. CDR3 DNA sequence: TGTGCCAGCAGTTACTCGAGAGGGAATCACTACAATGAGCAGTTCTTC. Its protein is CASSYSRGNHYNEQFF.